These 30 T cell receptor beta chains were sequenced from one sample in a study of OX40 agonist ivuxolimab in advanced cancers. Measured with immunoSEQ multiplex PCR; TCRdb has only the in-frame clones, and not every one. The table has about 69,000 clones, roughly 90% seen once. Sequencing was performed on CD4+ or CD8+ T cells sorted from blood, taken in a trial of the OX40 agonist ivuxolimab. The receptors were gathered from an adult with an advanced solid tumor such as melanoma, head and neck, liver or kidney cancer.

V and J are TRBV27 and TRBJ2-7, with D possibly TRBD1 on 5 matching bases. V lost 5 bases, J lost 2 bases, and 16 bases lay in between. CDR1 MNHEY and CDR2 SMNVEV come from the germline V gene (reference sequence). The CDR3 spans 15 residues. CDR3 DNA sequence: TGTGCCAGCAGTGAACACCAGGGTCCTGCCTACGAGCAGTACTTC. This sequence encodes CASSEHQGPAYEQYF.

The CDR3 protein is CASSLLGRGTPYEQYF. The CDR3 region has the DNA TGTGCCAGCAGCTTACTGGGCAGGGGGACCCCCTACGAGCAGTACTTC. This chain links TRBV5-4 with TRBJ2-7; TRBD1 matches 7 bases. CDR3 length: 16 residues. After removal of 2 bases from V and 2 bases from J, the junction contained 10 bases not matched to a gene. CDR1 and CDR2 (germline): SGHNT, YYREEE (reference sequence).

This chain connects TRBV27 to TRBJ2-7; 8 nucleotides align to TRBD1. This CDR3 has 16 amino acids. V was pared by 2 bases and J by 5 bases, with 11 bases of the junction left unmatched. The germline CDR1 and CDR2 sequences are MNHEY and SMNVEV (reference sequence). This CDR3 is CASSLIGQGAMHEQYF. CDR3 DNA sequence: TGTGCCAGCAGTTTAATTGGGCAGGGGGCAATGCACGAGCAGTACTTC.

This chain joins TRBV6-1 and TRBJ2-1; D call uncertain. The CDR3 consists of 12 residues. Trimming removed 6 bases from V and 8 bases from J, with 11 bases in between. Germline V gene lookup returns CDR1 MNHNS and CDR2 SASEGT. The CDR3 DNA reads TGTGCCAGCAGGCCCTCTTGGGATGAGCAGTTCTTC. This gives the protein CASRPSWDEQFF.

The CDR3 sequence: CASTHPDRPDQPQHF. CDR3 in DNA: TGTGCCAGTACCCATCCCGACAGGCCGGATCAGCCCCAGCATTTT. This sequence joins TRBV19 and TRBJ1-5; D is possibly TRBD1 (6 bases). Between the trimmed V and J ends, which lost 7 bases and 5 bases, there was a span of 18 bases. CDR1 is LNHDA and CDR2 is SQIVND in the germline V gene (reference sequence). CDR3 length: 15 residues.

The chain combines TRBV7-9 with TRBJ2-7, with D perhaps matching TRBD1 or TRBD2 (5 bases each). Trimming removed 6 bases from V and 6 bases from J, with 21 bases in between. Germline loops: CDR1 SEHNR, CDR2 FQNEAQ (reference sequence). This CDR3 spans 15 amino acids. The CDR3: CASSSLGQPGGEQYF. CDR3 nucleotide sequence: TGTGCCAGCAGTAGTTTAGGCCAGCCTGGGGGCGAGCAGTACTTC.

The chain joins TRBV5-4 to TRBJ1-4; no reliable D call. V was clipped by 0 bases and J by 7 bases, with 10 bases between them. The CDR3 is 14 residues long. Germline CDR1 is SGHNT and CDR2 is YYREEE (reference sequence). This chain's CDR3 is CASSLGGFSEKLFF. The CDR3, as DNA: TGTGCCAGCAGCTTGGGAGGATTTAGTGAAAAACTGTTTTTT.

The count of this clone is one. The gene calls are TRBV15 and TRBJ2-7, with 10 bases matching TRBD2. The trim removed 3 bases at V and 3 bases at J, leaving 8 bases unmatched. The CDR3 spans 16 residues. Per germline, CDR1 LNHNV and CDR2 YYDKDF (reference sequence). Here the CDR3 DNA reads TGTGCCACCAGCAGTGCCTGGACTAGCGGAATCTACGAGCAGTACTTC. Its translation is CATSSAWTSGIYEQYF.

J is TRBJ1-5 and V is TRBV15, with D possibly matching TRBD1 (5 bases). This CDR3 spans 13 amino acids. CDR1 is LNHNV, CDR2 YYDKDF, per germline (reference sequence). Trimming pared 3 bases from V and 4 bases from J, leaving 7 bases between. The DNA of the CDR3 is TGTGCCACCAGCAGGGGGGGGAATCAGCCCCAGCATTTT. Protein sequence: CATSRGGNQPQHF.

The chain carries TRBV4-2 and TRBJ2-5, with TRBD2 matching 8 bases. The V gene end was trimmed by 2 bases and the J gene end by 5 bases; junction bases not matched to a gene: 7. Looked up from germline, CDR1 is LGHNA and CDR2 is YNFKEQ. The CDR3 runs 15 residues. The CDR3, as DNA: TGTGCCAGCAGCCAACTAGCGGGTCCGGGGGAGACCCAGTACTTC. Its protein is CASSQLAGPGETQYF.

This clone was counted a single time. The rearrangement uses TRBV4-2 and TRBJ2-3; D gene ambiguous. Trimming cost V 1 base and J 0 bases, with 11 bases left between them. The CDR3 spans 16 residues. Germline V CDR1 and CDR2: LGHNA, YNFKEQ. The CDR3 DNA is TGTGCCAGCAGCCAAGCAACTTTATCTAGCACAGATACGCAGTATTTT. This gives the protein CASSQATLSSTDTQYF.

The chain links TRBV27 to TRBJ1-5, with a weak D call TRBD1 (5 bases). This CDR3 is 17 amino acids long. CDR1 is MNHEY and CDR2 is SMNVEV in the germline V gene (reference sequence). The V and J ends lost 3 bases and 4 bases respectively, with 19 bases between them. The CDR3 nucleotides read TGTGCCAGCAGTTTTGGATGGGGGGGGATTGAAAATCAGCCCCAGCATTTT. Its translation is CASSFGWGGIENQPQHF.

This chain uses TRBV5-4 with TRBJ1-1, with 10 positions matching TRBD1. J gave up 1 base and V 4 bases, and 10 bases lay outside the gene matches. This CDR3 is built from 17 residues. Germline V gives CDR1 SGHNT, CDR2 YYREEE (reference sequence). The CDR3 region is CASSEPDRGGWNTEAFF. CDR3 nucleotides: TGTGCCAGCAGCGAACCGGACAGGGGGGGGTGGAACACTGAAGCTTTCTTT. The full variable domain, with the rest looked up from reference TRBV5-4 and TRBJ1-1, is ETGVTQSPTHLIKTRGQQVTLRCSSQSGHNTVSWYQQALGQGPQFIFQYYREEENGRGNFPPRFSGLQFPNYSSELNVNALELDDSALYLCASSEPDRGGWNTEAFFGQGTRLTVV.

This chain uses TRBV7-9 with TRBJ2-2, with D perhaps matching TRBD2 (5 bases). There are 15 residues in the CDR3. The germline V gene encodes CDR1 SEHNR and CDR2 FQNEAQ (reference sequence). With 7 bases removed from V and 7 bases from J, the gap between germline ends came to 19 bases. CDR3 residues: CASILPAGFGGELFF. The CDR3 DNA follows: TGTGCCAGCATCCTTCCCGCGGGCTTTGGCGGGGAGCTGTTTTTT.

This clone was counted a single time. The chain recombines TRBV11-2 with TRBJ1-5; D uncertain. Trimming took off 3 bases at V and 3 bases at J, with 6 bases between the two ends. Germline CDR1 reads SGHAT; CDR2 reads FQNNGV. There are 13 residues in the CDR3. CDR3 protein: CASSLGYNQPQHF. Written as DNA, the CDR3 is TGTGCCAGCAGCTTGGGCTACAATCAGCCCCAGCATTTT.

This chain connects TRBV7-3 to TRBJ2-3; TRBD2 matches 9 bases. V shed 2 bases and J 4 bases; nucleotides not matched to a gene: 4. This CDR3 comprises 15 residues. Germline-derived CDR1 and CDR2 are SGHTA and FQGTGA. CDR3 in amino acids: CASSLAGGPADTQYF. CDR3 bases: TGTGCCAGCAGCTTAGCGGGAGGGCCGGCAGATACGCAGTATTTT.

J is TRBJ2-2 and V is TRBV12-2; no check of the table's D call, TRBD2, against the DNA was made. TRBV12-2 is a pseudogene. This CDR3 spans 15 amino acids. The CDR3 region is CASRLAGGQSGELFF. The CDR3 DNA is TGTGCAAGTCGCTTAGCGGGAGGGCAGTCCGGGGAGCTGTTTTTT.

The CDR3 coding sequence is TGCGCCAGCAGCTTATCTGGGGTCGATAAAACTAATGAAAAACTGTTTTTT. Encoded protein: CASSLSGVDKTNEKLFF. The J gene is TRBJ1-4, the V gene TRBV5-1; D gene ambiguous. Trimming cost V 2 bases and J 1 base, with 15 bases left between them. The CDR3 extends over 17 amino acids. CDR1 is SGHRS and CDR2 is YFSETQ in the germline V gene.

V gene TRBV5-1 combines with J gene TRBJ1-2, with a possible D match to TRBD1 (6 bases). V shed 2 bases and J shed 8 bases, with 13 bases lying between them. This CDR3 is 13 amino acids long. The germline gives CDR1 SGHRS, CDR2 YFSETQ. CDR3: CASSFRGSGGYTF. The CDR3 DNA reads TGCGCCAGCAGCTTTAGGGGGTCGGGCGGCTACACCTTC.

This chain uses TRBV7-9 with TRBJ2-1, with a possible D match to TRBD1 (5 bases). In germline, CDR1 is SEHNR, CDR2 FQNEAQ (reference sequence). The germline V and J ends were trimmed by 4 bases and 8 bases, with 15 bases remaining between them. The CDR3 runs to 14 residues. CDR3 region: CASSWGPLMDEQFF. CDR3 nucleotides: TGTGCCAGCAGCTGGGGCCCCCTAATGGATGAGCAGTTCTTC.

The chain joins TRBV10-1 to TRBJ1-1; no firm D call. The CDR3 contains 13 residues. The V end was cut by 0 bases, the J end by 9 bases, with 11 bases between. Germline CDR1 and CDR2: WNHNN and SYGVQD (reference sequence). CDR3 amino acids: CASSESEKRQAFF. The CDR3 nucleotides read TGCGCCAGCAGTGAGTCGGAGAAAAGGCAAGCTTTCTTT.

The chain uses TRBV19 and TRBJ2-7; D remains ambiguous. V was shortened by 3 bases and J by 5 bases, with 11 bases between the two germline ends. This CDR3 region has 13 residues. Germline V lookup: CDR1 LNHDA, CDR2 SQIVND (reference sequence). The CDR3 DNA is TGTGCCAGTAGTATTTATCGTGGGGACGAGCAGTACTTC. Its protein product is CASSIYRGDEQYF.

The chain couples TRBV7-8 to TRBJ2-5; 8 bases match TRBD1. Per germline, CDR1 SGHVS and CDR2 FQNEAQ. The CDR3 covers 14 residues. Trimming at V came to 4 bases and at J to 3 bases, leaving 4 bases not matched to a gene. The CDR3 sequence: CASSSGQDEETQYF. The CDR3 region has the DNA TGTGCCAGCAGCTCGGGACAGGACGAAGAGACCCAGTACTTC.

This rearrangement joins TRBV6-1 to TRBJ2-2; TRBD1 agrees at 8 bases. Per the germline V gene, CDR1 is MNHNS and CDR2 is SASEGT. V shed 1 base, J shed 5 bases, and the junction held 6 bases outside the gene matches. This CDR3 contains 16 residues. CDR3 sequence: CASSEGQGYMTGELFF. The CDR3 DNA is TGTGCCAGCAGTGAAGGACAGGGGTATATGACCGGGGAGCTGTTTTTT.

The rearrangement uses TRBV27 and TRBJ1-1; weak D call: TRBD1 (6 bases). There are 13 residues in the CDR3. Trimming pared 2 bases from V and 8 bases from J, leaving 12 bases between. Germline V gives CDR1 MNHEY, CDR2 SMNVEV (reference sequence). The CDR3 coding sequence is TGTGCCAGCAGTTTAACAGGGTATTTCGAAGCTTTCTTT. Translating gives CASSLTGYFEAFF.

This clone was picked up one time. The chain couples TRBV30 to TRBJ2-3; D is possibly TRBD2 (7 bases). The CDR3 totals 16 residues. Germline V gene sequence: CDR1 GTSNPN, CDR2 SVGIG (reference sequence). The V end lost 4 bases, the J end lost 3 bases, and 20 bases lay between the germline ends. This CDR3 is CAWTWGGRKGTDTQYF. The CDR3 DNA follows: TGTGCCTGGACCTGGGGGGGGCGGAAGGGGACAGATACGCAGTATTTT.

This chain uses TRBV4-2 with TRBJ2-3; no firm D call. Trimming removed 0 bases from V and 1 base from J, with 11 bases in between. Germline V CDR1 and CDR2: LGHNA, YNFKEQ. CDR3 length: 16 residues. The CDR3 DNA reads TGTGCCAGCAGCCAAGATACCCGTACGGGCACAGATACGCAGTATTTT. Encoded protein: CASSQDTRTGTDTQYF.

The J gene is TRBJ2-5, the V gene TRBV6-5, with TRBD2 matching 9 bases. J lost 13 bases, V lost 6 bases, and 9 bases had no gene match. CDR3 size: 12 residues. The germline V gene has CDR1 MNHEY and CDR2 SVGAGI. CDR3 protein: CASSRGLAFWYF. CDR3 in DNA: TGTGCCAGCAGCCGAGGACTAGCGTTCTGGTACTTC.

The CDR3 loop is CASTMGTGTKYNEQFF. The CDR3 DNA sequence: TGTGCCAGTACTATGGGTACCGGGACCAAGTACAATGAGCAGTTCTTC. The chain recombines TRBV19 with TRBJ2-1; D may match TRBD1 or TRBD2 (5 bases each). There are 16 residues in the CDR3. V lost 7 bases to trimming and J lost 4 bases, with 20 bases between them. Germline V lookup: CDR1 LNHDA, CDR2 SQIVND (reference sequence).

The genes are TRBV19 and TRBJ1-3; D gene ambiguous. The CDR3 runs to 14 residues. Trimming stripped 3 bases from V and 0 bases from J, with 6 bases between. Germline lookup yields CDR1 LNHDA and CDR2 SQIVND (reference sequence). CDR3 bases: TGTGCCAGTAGTATCGGCGCCTCTGGAAACACCATATATTTT. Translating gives CASSIGASGNTIYF. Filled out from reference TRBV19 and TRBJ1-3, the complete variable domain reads DGGITQSPKYLFRKEGQNVTLSCEQNLNHDAMYWYRQDPGQGLRLIYYSQIVNDFQKGDIAEGYSVSREKKESFPLTVTSAQKNPTAFYLCASSIGASGNTIYFGEGSWLTVV.